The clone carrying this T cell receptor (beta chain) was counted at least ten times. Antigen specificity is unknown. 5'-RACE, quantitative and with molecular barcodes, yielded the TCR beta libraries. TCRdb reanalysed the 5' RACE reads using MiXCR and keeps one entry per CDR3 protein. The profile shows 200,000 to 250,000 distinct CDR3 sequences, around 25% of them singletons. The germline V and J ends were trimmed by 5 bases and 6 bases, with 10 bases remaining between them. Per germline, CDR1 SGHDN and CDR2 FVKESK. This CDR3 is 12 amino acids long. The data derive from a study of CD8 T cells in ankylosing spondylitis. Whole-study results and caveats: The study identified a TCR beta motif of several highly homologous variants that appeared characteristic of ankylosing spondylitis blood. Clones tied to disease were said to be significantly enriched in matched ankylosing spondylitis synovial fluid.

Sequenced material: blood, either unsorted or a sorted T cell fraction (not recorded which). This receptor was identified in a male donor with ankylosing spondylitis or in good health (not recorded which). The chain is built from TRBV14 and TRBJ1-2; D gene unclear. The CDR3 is CASSRVPHGYTF. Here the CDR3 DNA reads TGTGCCAGCAGCAGAGTACCGCATGGCTACACCTTC.